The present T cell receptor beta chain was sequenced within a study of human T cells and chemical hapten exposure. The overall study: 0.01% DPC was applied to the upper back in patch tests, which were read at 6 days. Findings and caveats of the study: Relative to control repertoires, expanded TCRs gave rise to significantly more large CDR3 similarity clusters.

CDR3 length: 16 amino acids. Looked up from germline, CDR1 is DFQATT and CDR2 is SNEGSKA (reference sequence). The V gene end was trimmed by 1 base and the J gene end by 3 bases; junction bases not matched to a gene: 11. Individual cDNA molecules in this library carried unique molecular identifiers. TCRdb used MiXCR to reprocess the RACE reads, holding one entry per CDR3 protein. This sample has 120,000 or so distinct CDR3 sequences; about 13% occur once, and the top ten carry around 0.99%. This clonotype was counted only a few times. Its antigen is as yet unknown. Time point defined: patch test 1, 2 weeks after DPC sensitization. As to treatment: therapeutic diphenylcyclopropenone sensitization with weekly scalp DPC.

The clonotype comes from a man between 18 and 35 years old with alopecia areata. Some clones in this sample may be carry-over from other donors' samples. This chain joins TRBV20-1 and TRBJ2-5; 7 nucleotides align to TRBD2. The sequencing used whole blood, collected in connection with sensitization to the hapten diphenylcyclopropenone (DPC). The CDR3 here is CSARGILGLDKETQYF. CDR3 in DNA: TGCAGTGCTAGAGGAATCCTAGGACTAGACAAAGAGACCCAGTACTTC.